This entry lists 20 T cell receptor beta chains sequenced from one sample in a study of patients and donors after allogeneic stem cell transplantation. TCRdb fed the RT-PCR reads into MiXCR, producing one record per CDR3 protein. In the table there are approximately 170,000 distinct CDR3 sequences, approximately 30% of which are singletons. Sequenced material: blood, either unsorted or a sorted T cell fraction (not recorded which). All receptors come from a human donor who was either an allogeneic HSCT recipient or a stem cell or donor lymphocyte infusion donor (not recorded which). It is not recorded whose cells these are; they may come from a transplant donor.

The rearrangement links TRBV12-3 or TRBV12-4 to TRBJ2-7, with 9 bases lining up with TRBD1. Germline trimming cut 3 bases from V and 5 bases from J; bases unmatched to any gene: 5. The CDR3 spans 14 residues. CDR3 nucleotide sequence: TGTGCCAGCAGTTTGGGGACAGGGATCCACGAGCAGTACTTC. Protein: CASSLGTGIHEQYF.

The rearrangement uses TRBV12-3 or TRBV12-4 and TRBJ2-7, with D possibly matching TRBD2 (6 bases). Trimming left V 4 bases short and J 0 bases short, with 16 bases between. This CDR3 has 16 amino acids. As DNA, the CDR3 is TGTGCCAGCAGTTCGATCCTAGCGTCATTCTCCTACGAGCAGTACTTC. This encodes CASSSILASFSYEQYF.

This clonotype was recorded a few times. The chain has TRBV10-3 and TRBJ2-7; 7 bases map to TRBD1. J was trimmed by 3 bases and V by 2 bases; bases with no gene match: 1. In germline, CDR1 is ENHRY, CDR2 SYGVKD. The CDR3 runs to 13 residues. CDR3 sequence reads: CAISEGDSYEQYF. CDR3 bases: TGTGCCATCAGTGAGGGGGACAGCTACGAGCAGTACTTC.

This chain joins TRBV7-9 and TRBJ1-4; possible D gene TRBD1, 5 bases. There are 14 residues in the CDR3. The V and J ends lost 6 bases and 6 bases respectively, with 14 bases between them. Per the germline V gene, CDR1 is SEHNR and CDR2 is FQNEAQ (reference sequence). The CDR3 region has the DNA TGTGCCAGCAGAGAAGGCAGGGAAGATGAAAAACTGTTTTTT. Protein product: CASREGREDEKLFF.

The rearrangement joins TRBV7-2 to TRBJ2-3; tentative D call: TRBD2 (6 bases). There are 14 residues in the CDR3. Germline V CDR1 and CDR2: SGHTA, FQGNSA. V lost 0 bases and J 9 bases, leaving 13 bases between the germline ends. CDR3 region: CASSLAPPEGTQYF. CDR3 in DNA: TGTGCCAGCAGCTTAGCGCCCCCGGAGGGAACGCAGTATTTT.

This clonotype was counted at least ten times. The chain is built from TRBV11-2 and TRBJ1-1, with a weak D call TRBD1 (6 bases). Between the trimmed V and J ends, which lost 1 base and 10 bases, there was a span of 13 bases. CDR3 size: 13 residues. Per the germline V gene, CDR1 is SGHAT and CDR2 is FQNNGV. The CDR3, as DNA: TGTGCCAGCAGCTTAGGGCAGGGGAGAGGAGCTTTCTTT. This translates into CASSLGQGRGAFF.

The chain has TRBV7-9 and TRBJ2-5; 7 nucleotides match TRBD2. The length of the CDR3 is 15 residues. Trimming at V came to 3 bases and at J to 0 bases, leaving 4 bases not matched to a gene. Germline CDR1 SEHNR, CDR2 FQNEAQ (reference sequence). CDR3 bases: TGTGCCAGCAGCTTTGGGGACTACCACCAAGAGACCCAGTACTTC. Protein product: CASSFGDYHQETQYF.

The chain couples TRBV7-3 to TRBJ2-2; 9 positions match TRBD2. The CDR3 is made up of 17 amino acids. J was trimmed by 1 base and V by 1 base; bases with no gene match: 4. The V gene's germline CDR1 is SGHTA and CDR2 FQGTGA. CDR3 in amino acids: CASSLRAGGRNTGELFF. The CDR3 region has the DNA TGTGCCAGCAGCTTAAGGGCGGGAGGGCGGAACACCGGGGAGCTGTTTTTT.

There are many counts of this clonotype. This rearrangement joins TRBV28 to TRBJ1-1; D not resolved. The germline V and J ends were trimmed by 6 bases and 2 bases, with 16 bases remaining between them. Germline CDR1 and CDR2: MDHEN and SYDVKM. The CDR3 length is 15 residues. CDR3 coding DNA: TGTGCCAGCAGCCATCCCCCCTACTTAAACACTGAAGCTTTCTTT. It codes for CASSHPPYLNTEAFF.

There are a few counts of this clonotype. The chain couples TRBV20-1 to TRBJ1-6; D remains unclear. V was trimmed by 6 bases and J by 5 bases, leaving 17 bases between them. This CDR3 is built from 15 residues. Germline-derived CDR1 and CDR2 are DFQATT and SNEGSKA (reference sequence). In DNA form, the CDR3 reads TGCAGTGCACGCCGAGAGACATTAAATAATTCACCCCTCCACTTT. It specifies CSARRETLNNSPLHF.

This clonotype appeared many times. This chain joins TRBV20-1 and TRBJ2-4; D might be TRBD1 or TRBD2, each matching 5 bases. From germline, CDR1 is DFQATT and CDR2 SNEGSKA (reference sequence). Trimming stripped 6 bases from V and 8 bases from J, with 20 bases between. The CDR3 consists of 14 residues. CDR3: CSAPGPGGGYIQYF. For the CDR3, the DNA is TGCAGTGCCCCGGGACCGGGCGGAGGATACATTCAGTACTTC.

The chain employs TRBV7-3 and TRBJ2-1, with 13 positions matching TRBD2. Germline lookup yields CDR1 SGHTA and CDR2 FQGTGA. V dropped 4 bases and J dropped 5; count of bases not matched to a gene: 5. The CDR3 has 16 amino acids. This CDR3 reads CASSSLGTSGNNEQFF. DNA of the CDR3: TGTGCCAGCAGCTCCCTTGGGACTAGCGGGAACAATGAGCAGTTCTTC.

This clonotype was counted between two and nine times. This chain connects TRBV7-2 to TRBJ1-6; D not certain. Per the germline V gene, CDR1 is SGHTA and CDR2 is FQGNSA. This CDR3 has 15 amino acids. V gave up 3 bases and J gave up 1 base, with 7 bases separating them. CDR3 DNA: TGTGCCAGCAGCTTTGGACGGTCCTATAATTCACCCCTCCACTTT. This sequence encodes CASSFGRSYNSPLHF.

The sample holds many counts of this clonotype. The chain uses TRBV7-2 and TRBJ2-2, with unresolved D. The V gene's germline CDR1 is SGHTA and CDR2 FQGNSA. V lost 3 bases and J 2 bases, leaving 4 bases between the germline ends. This CDR3 contains 13 residues. CDR3 in DNA: TGTGCCAGCAGCTTGCTAAACACCGGGGAGCTGTTTTTT. Translated: CASSLLNTGELFF.

The V call is TRBV4-3, the J call TRBJ1-2, with D possibly matching TRBD1 (6 bases). Germline V gene data show CDR1 as LGHNA and CDR2 as YSLEER. The CDR3 runs to 14 residues. V was trimmed by 3 bases and J by 6 bases, leaving 14 bases between them. The CDR3 bases are TGCGCCAGCAGCCAGGCGGCGGGGGCGAATGGCTACACCTTC. Translation gives CASSQAAGANGYTF.

The chain employs TRBV20-1 and TRBJ2-1; D unresolved. The CDR3 spans 13 residues. Trimming took 2 bases from V and 4 from J, leaving 9 bases between them. Germline V gives CDR1 DFQATT, CDR2 SNEGSKA (reference sequence). Here the CDR3 reads CSARRAAYNEQFF. In DNA form, the CDR3 reads TGCAGTGCTAGAAGGGCTGCTTACAATGAGCAGTTCTTC.

In this sample, this clonotype turned up many times. The chain recombines TRBV25-1 with TRBJ1-2, with D unresolved. This CDR3 has 14 amino acids. Germline V gene sequence: CDR1 MGHDK, CDR2 SYGVNS. With 1 base removed from V and 4 bases from J, the gap between germline ends came to 10 bases. The CDR3 bases are TGTGCCAGCAGTGAATGGGAAGGATTCTATGGCTACACCTTC. Encoded protein: CASSEWEGFYGYTF.

The chain carries TRBV15 and TRBJ2-7, with unresolved D. The CDR3 spans 12 residues. The germline CDR1 and CDR2 sequences are LNHNV and YYDKDF (reference sequence). Trimming stripped 5 bases from V and 7 bases from J, with 12 bases between. For the CDR3, the DNA is TGTGCCACCAGCTCCTCATTGGATGAGCAGTACTTC. Its translation: CATSSSLDEQYF.

The sample holds a few counts of this clonotype. The chain is built from TRBV5-1 and TRBJ1-1, with a weak D call TRBD1 (6 bases). The CDR3 contains 15 residues. V lost 8 bases to trimming and J lost 1 base, with 18 bases between them. The V gene's germline CDR1 is SGHRS and CDR2 YFSETQ. CDR3 DNA: TGCGCCAGGAGATTACACAGGGTCGGGAACACTGAAGCTTTCTTT. Translated, it gives CARRLHRVGNTEAFF. The whole variable domain, remainder taken from reference TRBV5-1 and TRBJ1-1, is KAGVTQTPRYLIKTRGQQVTLSCSPISGHRSVSWYQQTPGQGLQFLFEYFSETQRNKGNFPGRFSGRQFSNSRSEMNVSTLELGDSALYLCARRLHRVGNTEAFFGQGTRLTVV.

This clonotype has a count of ten or more. J is TRBJ1-5 and V is TRBV7-8; D call uncertain. Trimming took off 4 bases at V and 2 bases at J, with 12 bases between the two ends. CDR1 is SGHVS and CDR2 is FQNEAQ in the germline V gene. The CDR3 totals 15 residues. Here the CDR3 reads CASSSRRHGNQPQHF. Here the CDR3 DNA reads TGTGCCAGCAGCTCACGACGGCATGGCAATCAGCCCCAGCATTTT.